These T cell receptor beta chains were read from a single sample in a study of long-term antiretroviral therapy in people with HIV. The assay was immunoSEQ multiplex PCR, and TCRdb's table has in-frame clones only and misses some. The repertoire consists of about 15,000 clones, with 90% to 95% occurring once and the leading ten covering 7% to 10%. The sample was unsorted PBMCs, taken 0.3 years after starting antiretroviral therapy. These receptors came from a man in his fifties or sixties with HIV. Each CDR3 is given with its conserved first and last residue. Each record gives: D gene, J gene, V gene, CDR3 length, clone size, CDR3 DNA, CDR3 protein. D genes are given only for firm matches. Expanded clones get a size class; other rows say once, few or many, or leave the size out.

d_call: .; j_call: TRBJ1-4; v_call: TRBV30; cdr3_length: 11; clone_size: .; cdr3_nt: TGTGCCTGGAGGGAAGGAGAAAAACTGTTTTTT; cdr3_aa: CAWREGEKLFF
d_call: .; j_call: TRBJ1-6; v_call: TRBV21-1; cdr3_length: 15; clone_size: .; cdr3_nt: TGTGCCAGCAGCAAAGCTTGTCAGGGGCATTCACCCCTCCACTTT; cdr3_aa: CASSKACQGHSPLHF
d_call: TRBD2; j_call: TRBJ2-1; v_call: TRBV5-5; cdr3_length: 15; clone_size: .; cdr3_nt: TGTGCCAGCAGCTTGGGAGGGACTAGCGGGAGGGGGCAGTTCTTC; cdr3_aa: CASSLGGTSGRGQFF
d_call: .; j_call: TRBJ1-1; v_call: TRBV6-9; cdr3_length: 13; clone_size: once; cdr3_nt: TGTGCCAGATACAGGGCCCCCGACACTGAAGCTTTCTTT; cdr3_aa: CARYRAPDTEAFF
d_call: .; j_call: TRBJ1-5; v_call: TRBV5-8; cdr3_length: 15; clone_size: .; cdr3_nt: TGTGCCAGCAGCTTTTTTCCTAATAGCAATCAGCCCCAGCATTTT; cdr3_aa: CASSFFPNSNQPQHF
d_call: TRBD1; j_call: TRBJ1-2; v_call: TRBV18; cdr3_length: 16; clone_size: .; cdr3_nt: TGCGCCAGCTCAGCGAATGCACAGGGGGCTTCGGGTGGCTACACCTTC; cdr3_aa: CASSANAQGASGGYTF
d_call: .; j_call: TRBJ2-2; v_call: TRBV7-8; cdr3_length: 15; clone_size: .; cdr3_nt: TGTGCCAGCAACACAATCGCGAGGGCGTCCGGGGAGCTGTTTTTT; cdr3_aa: CASNTIARASGELFF
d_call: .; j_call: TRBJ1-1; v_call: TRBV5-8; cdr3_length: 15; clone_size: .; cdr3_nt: TGTGCCAGCAGCTTGGAGTGGTTGGAGAACACTGAAGCTTTCTTT; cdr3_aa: CASSLEWLENTEAFF
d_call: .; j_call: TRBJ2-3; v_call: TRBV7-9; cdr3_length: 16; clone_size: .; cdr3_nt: TGTGCCAGCAGCTTTGGGGCGAGGGGAGGAACAGATACGCAGTATTTT; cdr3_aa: CASSFGARGGTDTQYF
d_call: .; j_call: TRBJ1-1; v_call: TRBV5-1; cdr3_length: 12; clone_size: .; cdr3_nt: TGCGCCAGCAAGTACGGGAACACTGAAGCTTTCTTT; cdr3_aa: CASKYGNTEAFF
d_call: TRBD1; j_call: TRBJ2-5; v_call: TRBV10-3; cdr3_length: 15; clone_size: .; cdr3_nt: TGTGCCACCCGCCCCGGGGACAGGGGGCAAGAGACCCAGTACTTC; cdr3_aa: CATRPGDRGQETQYF
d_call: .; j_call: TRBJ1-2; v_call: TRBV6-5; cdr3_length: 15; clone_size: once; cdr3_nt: TGTGCCAGCAGTTACAGTGGCAGCTTGGACTATGGCTACACCTTC; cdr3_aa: CASSYSGSLDYGYTF
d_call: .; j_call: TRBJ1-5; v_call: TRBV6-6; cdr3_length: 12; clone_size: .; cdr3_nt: TGTGCCAGCAGCCCCACACCCCAGCCCCAGCATTTT; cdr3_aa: CASSPTPQPQHF
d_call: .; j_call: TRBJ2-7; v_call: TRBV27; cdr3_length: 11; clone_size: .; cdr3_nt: TGTGCCAGCGGATTATCCTACGAGCAGTACTTC; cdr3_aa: CASGLSYEQYF
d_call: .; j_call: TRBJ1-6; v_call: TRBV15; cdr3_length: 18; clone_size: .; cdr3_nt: TGTGCCACCAGCAGAGATAGGGATGCTAGCTCCTATAATTCACCCCTCCACTTT; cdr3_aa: CATSRDRDASSYNSPLHF
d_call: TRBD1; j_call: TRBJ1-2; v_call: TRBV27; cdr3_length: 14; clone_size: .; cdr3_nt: TGTGCCAGCAGTTCGGGACAGGGGAGCTATGGCTACACCTTC; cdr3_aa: CASSSGQGSYGYTF